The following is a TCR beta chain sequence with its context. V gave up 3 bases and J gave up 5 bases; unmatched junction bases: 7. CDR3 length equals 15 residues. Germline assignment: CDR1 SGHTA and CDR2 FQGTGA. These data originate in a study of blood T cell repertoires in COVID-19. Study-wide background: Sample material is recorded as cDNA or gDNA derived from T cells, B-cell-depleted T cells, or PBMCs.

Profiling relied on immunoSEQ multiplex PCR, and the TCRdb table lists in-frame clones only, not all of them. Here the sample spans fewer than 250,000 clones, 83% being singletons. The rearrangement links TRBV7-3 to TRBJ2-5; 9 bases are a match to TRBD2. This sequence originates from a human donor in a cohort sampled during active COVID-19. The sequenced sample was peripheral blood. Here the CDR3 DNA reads TGTGCCAGCAGCTTCACCCTAGCGGGGCGGGAGACCCAGTACTTC. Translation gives CASSFTLAGRETQYF.